The sequence of this TCR beta chain was determined in a study of neoadjuvant anti-PD-1 for oral cavity cancer. Study overall: Nivolumab at 3 mg/kg was mostly given biweekly, three to four doses, pre-surgery. Around day 43, patients without progression received a fourth nivolumab dose before surgery.

Patients were newly diagnosed with stage II-IVA oral cavity squamous cell carcinoma without prior systemic or radiation treatment. Profiling relied on immunoSEQ multiplex PCR, and the TCRdb table lists in-frame clones only, not all of them. Found here are some 15,000 clones, about 65% of them singletons; the top ten hold about 2%. CDR3 length: 15 amino acids. Germline V gene data show CDR1 as KGHSH and CDR2 as LQKENI. Unmatched junction bases numbered 6, after V lost 3 bases and J lost 3 bases. Specimen: PBMCs, collected before nivolumab (anti-PD-1) treatment. This receptor was taken from a person between 35 and 79 years old with oral cavity squamous cell carcinoma. This chain connects TRBV18 to TRBJ2-5; 8 nucleotides align to TRBD1. The CDR3 protein is CASSPTGAGKETQYF. For the CDR3, the DNA is TGTGCCAGCTCACCGACAGGGGCGGGTAAAGAGACCCAGTACTTC. Combining the CDR3 with reference TRBV18 and TRBJ2-5 gives the whole variable domain NAGVMQNPRHLVRRRGQEARLRCSPMKGHSHVYWYRQLPEEGLKFMVYLQKENIIDESGMPKERFSAEFPKEGPSILRIQQVVRGDSAAYFCASSPTGAGKETQYFGPGTRLLVL.